These 14 T cell receptor beta chains share one sample of origin, sequenced in a study of T cell clones after liver transplantation. Data came from immunoSEQ multiplex PCR; TCRdb stores just in-frame clones and leaves some out. The sample has fewer than 85,000 clones, 83% seen once. The sample in question was CD4+ T cells from blood, obtained at the 22-month timepoint. These receptors were obtained from a human patient who received a liver transplant. T cells may partly derive from the graft donor.

The V gene is TRBV4-3, the J gene TRBJ2-3, with D possibly matching TRBD2 (5 bases). The CDR3 is made up of 16 amino acids. From germline, CDR1 is LGHNA and CDR2 YSLEER. Trimming left V 2 bases short and J 10 bases short, with 22 bases between. Here the CDR3 reads CASSQTSGRPSVAQYF. DNA of the CDR3: TGCGCCAGCAGCCAAACGAGCGGTCGCCCCTCTGTGGCGCAGTATTTT.

This clone was observed a handful of times. This chain connects TRBV6-4 to TRBJ2-1; 15 bases align to TRBD2. This CDR3 contains 16 residues. The ends lost 6 bases at V and 7 bases at J; junction bases unmatched: 7. The germline CDR1 and CDR2 sequences are MRHNA and SNTAGT. The CDR3 DNA sequence: TGTGCCAGCAGCCGGACTAGCGGGGGGGCCTCGAATGAGCAGTTCTTC. Protein product: CASSRTSGGASNEQFF.

V usage is TRBV11-1 and J usage is TRBJ1-5, with a tentative D call TRBD1 (5 bases). CDR3 length: 14 residues. Germline-derived CDR1 and CDR2 are SGHAT and FQDESV (reference sequence). With 3 bases removed from V and 5 bases from J, the gap between germline ends came to 11 bases. The CDR3 is CASSLGQDYQPQHF. CDR3 coding DNA: TGTGCCAGCAGCTTGGGGCAAGACTATCAGCCCCAGCATTTT.

The J gene is TRBJ2-6, the V gene TRBV7-3; D uncertain. The germline V gene has CDR1 SGHTA and CDR2 FQGTGA. V gave up 1 base and J gave up 3 bases, with 7 bases separating them. The CDR3 totals 15 residues. The CDR3 loop is CASSLIAGGANVLTF. CDR3 DNA sequence: TGTGCCAGCAGCTTAATTGCCGGTGGGGCCAACGTCCTGACTTTC.

The chain uses TRBV30 and TRBJ1-2; D ambiguous. Germline values: CDR1 GTSNPN, CDR2 SVGIG (reference sequence). V gave up 5 bases and J gave up 5 bases, with 6 bases separating them. This CDR3 region has 10 residues. CDR3 region: CAWSLYGYTF. The CDR3 DNA follows: TGTGCCTGGTCTCTTTATGGCTACACCTTC.

This clone has only a few counts. The chain has TRBV5-1 and TRBJ1-6; possible D gene TRBD1, 5 bases. Trimming left V 3 bases short and J 12 bases short, with 10 bases between. There are 12 residues in the CDR3. In germline, CDR1 is SGHRS, CDR2 YFSETQ. The CDR3 nucleotides read TGCGCCAGCAGCTGGGGGAAGGGACCCCTCCACTTT. Translated, it gives CASSWGKGPLHF.

The gene calls are TRBV11-2 and TRBJ2-2; a weak D match, TRBD2 (5 bases). Trimming took off 2 bases at V and 1 base at J, with 11 bases between the two ends. The CDR3 contains 16 residues. Germline lookup yields CDR1 SGHAT and CDR2 FQNNGV. Written as DNA, the CDR3 is TGTGCCAGCAGCTTACTCGTCGGGGTGAACACCGGGGAGCTGTTTTTT. Its protein product is CASSLLVGVNTGELFF.

The genes are TRBV11-2 and TRBJ2-3, with D perhaps matching TRBD1 or TRBD2 (5 bases each). The CDR3 spans 15 residues. The V gene lost 6 bases and the J gene lost 2 bases, with 15 bases spanning the gap. Germline CDR1 SGHAT, CDR2 FQNNGV. CDR3: CASSYVRGPTDTQYF. The CDR3 nucleotides are TGTGCCAGCAGTTACGTGAGGGGACCCACAGATACGCAGTATTTT.

This clone was observed a few times. V is TRBV18 and J is TRBJ1-3; D perhaps matches TRBD1 (5 bases). Germline loops: CDR1 KGHSH, CDR2 LQKENI. V dropped 3 bases and J dropped 0 bases, with 12 bases sitting between them. CDR3 length: 16 residues. The CDR3 DNA reads as TGTGCCAGCTCACCTACCGGGACGAGCTCTGGAAACACCATATATTTT. Its translation is CASSPTGTSSGNTIYF.

V usage is TRBV7-9 and J usage is TRBJ1-2; TRBD1 might be the D (6 bases). Trimming left V 3 bases short and J 9 bases short, with 20 bases between. This CDR3 has 15 residues. From germline, CDR1 is SEHNR and CDR2 FQNEAQ (reference sequence). In DNA form, the CDR3 reads TGTGCCAGCAGCTTCGAAGGGGGGATGCTACCTCGCTACACCTTC. It specifies CASSFEGGMLPRYTF.

The genes are TRBV15 and TRBJ1-1, with D possibly matching TRBD1 (5 bases). Germline loops: CDR1 LNHNV, CDR2 YYDKDF (reference sequence). The length of the CDR3 is 12 residues. The CDR3 loop reads CEGTSRTTEAFF. The CDR3, as DNA: TGTGAGGGGACGTCTCGAACCACTGAAGCTTTCTTT.

The chain couples TRBV12-5 to TRBJ2-3, with no clear D. V was pared by 7 bases and J by 8 bases, with 19 bases between. This CDR3 region has 14 residues. Germline CDR1 LGHNT, CDR2 FRNRAP. CDR3 residues: CASALDQTWGTQYF. DNA for the CDR3: TGTGCTAGTGCCCTCGACCAAACCTGGGGTACGCAGTATTTT.

The genes are TRBV5-5 and TRBJ1-2, with 8 bases identical to TRBD1. V dropped 4 bases and J dropped 1; count of bases not matched to a gene: 6. Germline V gene lookup returns CDR1 SGHKS and CDR2 YYEKEE (reference sequence). The CDR3 sequence is 15 residues long. CDR3 region: CASSRRTGFNYGYTF. In DNA, the CDR3 is TGTGCCAGCAGCAGACGGACAGGGTTTAACTATGGCTACACCTTC.

The CDR3 region is CASSQDGGVDTQYF. CDR3 DNA: TGCGCCAGCAGCCAAGATGGGGGGGTAGATACGCAGTATTTT. The chain employs TRBV4-3 and TRBJ2-3; 7 nucleotides line up with TRBD2. The CDR3 sequence is 14 residues long. V shed 0 bases, J shed 5 bases, and the junction held 2 bases outside the gene matches. CDR1 is LGHNA, CDR2 YSLEER, per germline.